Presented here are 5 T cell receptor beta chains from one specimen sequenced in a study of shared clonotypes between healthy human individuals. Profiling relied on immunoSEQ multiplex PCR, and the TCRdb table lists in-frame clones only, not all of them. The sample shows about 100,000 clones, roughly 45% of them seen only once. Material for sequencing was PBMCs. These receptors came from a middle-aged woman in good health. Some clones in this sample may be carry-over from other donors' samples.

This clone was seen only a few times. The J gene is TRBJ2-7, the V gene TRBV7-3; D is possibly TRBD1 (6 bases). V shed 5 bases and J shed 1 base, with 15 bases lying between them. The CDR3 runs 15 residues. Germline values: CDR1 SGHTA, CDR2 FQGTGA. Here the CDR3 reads CASSLQTGSSYEQYF. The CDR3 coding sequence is TGTGCCAGCAGCCTACAGACAGGTTCTTCCTACGAGCAGTACTTC.

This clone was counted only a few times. DNA of the CDR3: TGTGCCAGCAGTTCGGTGGGGTCGGCGTACTACGAGCAGTACTTC. Amino acids: CASSSVGSAYYEQYF. The rearrangement joins TRBV27 to TRBJ2-7; D call uncertain. V lost 4 bases to trimming and J lost 3 bases, with 16 bases between them. The CDR3 sequence is 15 residues long. The germline V gene has CDR1 MNHEY and CDR2 SMNVEV (reference sequence).

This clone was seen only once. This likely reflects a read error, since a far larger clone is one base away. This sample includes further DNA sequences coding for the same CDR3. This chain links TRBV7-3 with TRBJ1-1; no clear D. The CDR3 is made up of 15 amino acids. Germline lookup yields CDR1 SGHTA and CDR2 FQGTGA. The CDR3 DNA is TGCGCCAGCAGCTTAACCAGACAAGAGAACACTGAAGCTTTCTTT. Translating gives CASSLTRQENTEAFF.

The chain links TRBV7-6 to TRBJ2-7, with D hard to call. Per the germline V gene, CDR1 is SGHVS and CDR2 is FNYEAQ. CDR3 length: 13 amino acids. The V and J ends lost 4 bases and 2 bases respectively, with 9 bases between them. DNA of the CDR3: TGTGCCAGCAGCTCATCATCCCCCTACGAGCAGTACTTC. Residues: CASSSSSPYEQYF.

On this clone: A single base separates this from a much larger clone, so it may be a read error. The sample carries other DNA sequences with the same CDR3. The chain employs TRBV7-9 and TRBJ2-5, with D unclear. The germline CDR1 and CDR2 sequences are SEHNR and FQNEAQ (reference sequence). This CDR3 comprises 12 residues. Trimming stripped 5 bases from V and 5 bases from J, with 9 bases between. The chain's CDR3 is CASSLVSETQYF. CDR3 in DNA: TGTGCCAGCAGCCTAGTTAGTGAGACCCAGTACTTC.